Listed below are T cell receptor beta chains from one sample, sequenced in a study of shared clonotypes between healthy human individuals. The table came from immunoSEQ multiplex PCR; TCRdb's copy has only in-frame clones and leaves some out. This sample has roughly 2.4 million clones, with approximately 95% found just once. The sample was naive CD4+ T cells sorted from blood. The receptors come from a man aged 18 to 30 in good health. The CDR3 runs from the conserved cysteine through the conserved F or W. The order of the fields is D gene, J gene, clone size, V gene, CDR3 protein, CDR3 DNA. D genes are given only for firm matches. The listing skips clone size in some rows; elsewhere it reads once, few, many or a size class.

TRBD1 TRBJ2-7 . TRBV5-1 CASSPTGTGINEQYF TGCGCCAGCAGCCCTACCGGGACAGGGATAAACGAGCAGTACTTC
. TRBJ1-3 . TRBV6-6 CASSYSGNTIYF TGTGCCAGCAGTTACTCTGGAAACACCATATATTTT
TRBD1 TRBJ2-2 . TRBV10-3 CAITGQGTNTGELFF TGTGCCATCACCGGACAGGGGACGAACACCGGGGAGCTGTTTTTT
TRBD2 TRBJ2-4 . TRBV7-2 CASSLLGLARAKNIQYF TGTGCCAGCAGCTTACTAGGACTAGCCCGAGCCAAAAACATTCAGTACTTC
TRBD1 TRBJ2-7 . TRBV9 CASSVSPSATGTYEQYF TGTGCCAGCAGCGTATCCCCAAGTGCGACAGGGACCTACGAGCAGTACTTC
. TRBJ2-1 once TRBV11-2 CASSLRQDKNEQFF TGTGCCAGCAGCTTAAGACAGGATAAGAATGAGCAGTTCTTC
. TRBJ1-5 . TRBV5-1 CASSWDGDSNQPQHF TGCGCCAGCAGCTGGGACGGAGATAGCAATCAGCCCCAGCATTTT
TRBD1 TRBJ1-6 . TRBV10-3 CAISPTGARSPLHF TGTGCCATCAGCCCCACAGGGGCGCGCTCACCCCTCCACTTT
TRBD1 TRBJ1-2 . TRBV18 CASSPLAGGAQYGYTF TGTGCCAGCTCACCGTTAGCAGGGGGCGCACAATATGGCTACACCTTC
. TRBJ2-1 . TRBV25-1 CASRKQGFYNEQFF TGTGCCAGCAGAAAACAGGGTTTCTACAATGAGCAGTTCTTC
TRBD2 TRBJ2-3 . TRBV2 CASSDRGGADTQYF TGTGCCAGCAGTGATCGCGGGGGGGCAGATACGCAGTATTTT
TRBD1 TRBJ1-2 . TRBV28 CASSSIDRGYGYTF TGTGCCAGCAGCTCCATCGACAGGGGCTATGGCTACACCTTC
. TRBJ1-2 . TRBV7-8 CASWGPALVGYTF TGTGCCAGCTGGGGGCCGGCTTTGGTGGGCTACACCTTC
TRBD1 TRBJ1-4 . TRBV29-1 CSVGTGVEKLFF TGCAGCGTTGGGACAGGGGTAGAAAAACTGTTTTTT
. TRBJ1-2 . TRBV6-1 CASSEWQVGYTF TGTGCCAGCAGTGAATGGCAGGTCGGCTACACCTTC
. TRBJ1-5 . TRBV6-5 CASSYTVGSNQPQHF TGTGCCAGCAGTTACACGGTTGGCAGCAATCAGCCCCAGCATTTT